These 12 T cell receptor beta chains were sequenced from one sample in a study of shared clonotypes between healthy human individuals. CD45RO-negative, CCR7-positively selected cells formed the naive CD8 fraction, excluding terminally differentiated effector memory CD45RA+ cells. The assay was immunoSEQ multiplex PCR, and TCRdb's table has in-frame clones only and misses some. In the table there are millions of clones, about 95% of which are singletons. Input material: naive CD8+ T cells sorted from blood. The receptors shown here come from a man younger than 35 in good health.

J is TRBJ1-1 and V is TRBV4-3; the D is unclear. Trimming took off 4 bases at V and 4 bases at J, with 16 bases between the two ends. Germline V gene data show CDR1 as LGHNA and CDR2 as YSLEER. The CDR3 extends over 15 amino acids. The CDR3 spells CASSRLSSPGTEAFF. As DNA, the CDR3 is TGCGCCAGCAGCCGGCTTTCTAGCCCCGGCACTGAAGCTTTCTTT.

The chain joins TRBV11-1 to TRBJ2-7, with D perhaps TRBD1 (5 bases). Germline V lookup: CDR1 SGHAT, CDR2 FQDESV (reference sequence). This CDR3 comprises 14 residues. Trimming cost V 7 bases and J 5 bases, with 18 bases left between them. The DNA for the CDR3 is TGTGCCAGCACCCCCACGCAGGGTTCCCACGAGCAGTACTTC. Translating it yields CASTPTQGSHEQYF.

The V gene is TRBV29-1, the J gene TRBJ2-1, with TRBD1 matching over 10 bases. V was pared by 2 bases and J by 7 bases, with 5 bases of the junction left unmatched. The CDR3 length is 14 residues. Germline values: CDR1 SQVTM, CDR2 ANQGSEA. The CDR3 here is CSVESRDRGNEQFF. The CDR3 DNA sequence: TGCAGCGTTGAATCCCGGGACAGGGGTAATGAGCAGTTCTTC.

V usage is TRBV9 and J usage is TRBJ2-1, with 13 bases that match TRBD2. The germline V gene has CDR1 SGDLS and CDR2 YYNGEE. The length of the CDR3 is 16 residues. V shed 7 bases, J shed 4 bases, and the junction held 8 bases outside the gene matches. This CDR3 reads CASSTSGGPVYNEQFF. As DNA, the CDR3 is TGTGCCAGCTCGACTAGCGGGGGGCCGGTTTACAATGAGCAGTTCTTC.

J is TRBJ2-1 and V is TRBV7-9; TRBD1 matches at 7 bases. CDR1 and CDR2 (germline): SEHNR, FQNEAQ (reference sequence). The CDR3 has 12 residues. The ends lost 5 bases at V and 8 bases at J; junction bases unmatched: 3. CDR3: CASSGDRDEQFF. The CDR3 DNA is TGTGCCAGCAGCGGAGACAGGGATGAGCAGTTCTTC.

This clone was recorded once. V is TRBV6-1 and J is TRBJ2-5, with TRBD2 matching over 7 bases. CDR1 is MNHNS and CDR2 is SASEGT in the germline V gene. The ends lost 4 bases at V and 3 bases at J; junction bases unmatched: 5. This CDR3 is 14 amino acids long. CDR3 residues: CASSAWLAEETQYF. DNA for the CDR3: TGTGCCAGCAGTGCCTGGCTAGCGGAAGAGACCCAGTACTTC.

Here the CDR3 DNA reads TGTGCCAGCAGCGTAGCTCGCCACCCCTACAATGAGCAGTTCTTC. It yields the protein CASSVARHPYNEQFF. This sequence joins TRBV9 and TRBJ2-1; D call uncertain. The V gene lost 0 bases and the J gene lost 2 bases, with 9 bases spanning the gap. Germline V gene data show CDR1 as SGDLS and CDR2 as YYNGEE. The length of the CDR3 is 15 residues. Full variable domain (outside the CDR3, taken from reference TRBV9 and TRBJ2-1): DSGVTQTPKHLITATGQRVTLRCSPRSGDLSVYWYQQSLDQGLQFLIQYYNGEERAKGNILERFSAQQFPDLHSELNLSSLELGDSALYFCASSVARHPYNEQFFGPGTRLTVL.

The chain combines TRBV28 with TRBJ2-5, with D tentatively TRBD1 or TRBD2 (5 bases each). Trimming took 3 bases from V and 5 from J, leaving 13 bases between them. The CDR3 spans 14 residues. The germline gives CDR1 MDHEN, CDR2 SYDVKM. The CDR3 protein is CASSFRDSGETQYF. CDR3 nucleotide sequence: TGTGCCAGCAGTTTCCGAGACAGCGGTGAGACCCAGTACTTC.

The genes are TRBV29-1 and TRBJ2-2; D is undetermined. CDR1 SQVTM and CDR2 ANQGSEA come from the germline V gene. There are 12 residues in the CDR3. V was shortened by 4 bases and J by 1 base, with 4 bases between the two germline ends. CDR3 sequence reads: CSVAWNTGELFF. CDR3 DNA sequence: TGCAGCGTTGCGTGGAACACCGGGGAGCTGTTTTTT.

CDR3 nucleotides: TGTGCCAGCAGCTTAGCTCCAGGACAGGGGGGCTACGAGCAGTACTTC. It codes for CASSLAPGQGGYEQYF. The genes are TRBV7-8 and TRBJ2-7; 10 positions match TRBD1. Germline trimming cut 0 bases from V and 3 bases from J; bases unmatched to any gene: 5. Germline V gene sequence: CDR1 SGHVS, CDR2 FQNEAQ. The CDR3 has 16 amino acids.

V gene TRBV27 combines with J gene TRBJ2-7, with 9 bases aligning to TRBD1. With 6 bases clipped from V and 6 bases from J, the junction kept 9 bases outside the gene matches. Looked up from germline, CDR1 is MNHEY and CDR2 is SMNVEV (reference sequence). This CDR3 has 14 amino acids. In nucleotides, the CDR3 is TGTGCCAGCAGCCCCGGGACAGGGCCTCGCGAGCAGTACTTC. It specifies CASSPGTGPREQYF.

The chain combines TRBV6-5 with TRBJ2-7; 11 bases are shared with TRBD1. The CDR3 is 15 residues long. The germline CDR1 and CDR2 sequences are MNHEY and SVGAGI. J gave up 2 bases and V 6 bases, and 6 bases lay outside the gene matches. The CDR3 sequence is CASRNRDRGTYEQYF. Written as DNA, the CDR3 is TGTGCCAGCAGAAACCGGGACAGGGGGACCTACGAGCAGTACTTC.